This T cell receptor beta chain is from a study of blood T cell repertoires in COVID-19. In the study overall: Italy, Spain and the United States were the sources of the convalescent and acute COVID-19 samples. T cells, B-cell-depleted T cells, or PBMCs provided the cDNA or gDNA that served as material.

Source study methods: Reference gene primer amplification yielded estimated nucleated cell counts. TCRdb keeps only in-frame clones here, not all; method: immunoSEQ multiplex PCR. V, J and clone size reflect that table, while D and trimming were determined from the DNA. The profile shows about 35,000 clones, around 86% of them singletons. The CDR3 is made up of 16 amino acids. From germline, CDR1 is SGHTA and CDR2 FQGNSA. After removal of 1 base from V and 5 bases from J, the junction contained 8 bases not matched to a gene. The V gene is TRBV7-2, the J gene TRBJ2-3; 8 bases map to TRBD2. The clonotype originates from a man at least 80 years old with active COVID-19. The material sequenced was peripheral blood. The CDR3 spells CASSLVTVSGRDTQYF. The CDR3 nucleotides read TGTGCCAGCAGCTTAGTTACTGTGAGCGGGAGAGATACGCAGTATTTT.